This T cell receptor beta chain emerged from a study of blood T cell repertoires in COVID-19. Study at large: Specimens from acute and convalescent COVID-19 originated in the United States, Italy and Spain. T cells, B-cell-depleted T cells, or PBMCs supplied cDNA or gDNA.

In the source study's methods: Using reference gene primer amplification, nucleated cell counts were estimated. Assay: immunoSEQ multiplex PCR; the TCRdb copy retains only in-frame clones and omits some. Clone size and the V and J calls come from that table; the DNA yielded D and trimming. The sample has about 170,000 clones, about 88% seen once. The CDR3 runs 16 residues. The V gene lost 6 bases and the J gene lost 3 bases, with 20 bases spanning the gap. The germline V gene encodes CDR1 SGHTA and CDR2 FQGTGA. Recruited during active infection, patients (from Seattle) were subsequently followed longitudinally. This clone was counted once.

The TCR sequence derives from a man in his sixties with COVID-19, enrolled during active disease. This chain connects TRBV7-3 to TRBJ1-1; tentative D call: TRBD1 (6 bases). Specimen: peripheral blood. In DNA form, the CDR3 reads TGTGCCAGCAGACGAGGGCAAACAGGGTTGGACACTGAAGCTTTCTTT. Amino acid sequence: CASRRGQTGLDTEAFF.